The rows below give T cell receptor beta chains drawn from one sample of a study of regulatory T cells in long-lasting Graves disease. MiXCR, run by TCRdb on the multiplex PCR reads, gives a single entry per CDR3 protein. The table includes about 420,000 distinct CDR3 sequences, about a quarter detected once. The sequenced sample was peripheral blood mononuclear cells (PBMCs), obtained when the disease was refractory, from a patient treated with antithyroid drugs. These receptors were collected from a female donor with Graves disease. CDR3s include the opening cysteine and the closing phenylalanine or tryptophan. The order of the fields is D gene, J gene, clone size, V gene, CDR3 DNA, CDR3 protein. D genes are given only for firm matches. Expanded clones are given a class, and other clones once, few, many or no size at all.

D gene: NA
J gene: TRBJ1-1
clone size: NA
V gene: TRBV7-9
CDR3 DNA: TGTGCCAGCAGCCCGCGGACAGCCATCACTGAAGCTTTCTTT
CDR3 protein: CASSPRTAITEAFF

D gene: TRBD1
J gene: TRBJ1-2
clone size: few
V gene: TRBV3-1
CDR3 DNA: TGTGCCAGCAGCCAAGGACAGGGAAACTATGGCTACACCTTC
CDR3 protein: CASSQGQGNYGYTF

D gene: NA
J gene: TRBJ1-2
clone size: many
V gene: TRBV2
CDR3 DNA: TGTGCCAGCAGTGAAGCGATTACTAACTATGGCTACACCTTC
CDR3 protein: CASSEAITNYGYTF

D gene: NA
J gene: TRBJ2-5
clone size: few
V gene: TRBV20-1
CDR3 DNA: TGCAGTGCTAGAGATCGTCGGTTCCAAGAGACCCAGTACTTC
CDR3 protein: CSARDRRFQETQYF

D gene: TRBD2
J gene: TRBJ2-3
clone size: once
V gene: TRBV2
CDR3 DNA: TGTGCCAGCGAGCGGGAGGTAACAGATACGCAGTATTTT
CDR3 protein: CASEREVTDTQYF

D gene: NA
J gene: TRBJ2-1
clone size: few
V gene: TRBV12-3/TRBV12-4
CDR3 DNA: TGTGCCAGCAGCGCACAATTTAATGAGCAGTTCTTC
CDR3 protein: CASSAQFNEQFF

D gene: NA
J gene: TRBJ2-7
clone size: many
V gene: TRBV7-2
CDR3 DNA: TGTGCCAGCAGCTTGCGGAACTCCTACGAGCAGTACTTC
CDR3 protein: CASSLRNSYEQYF

D gene: TRBD2
J gene: TRBJ2-3
clone size: NA
V gene: TRBV12-3/TRBV12-4
CDR3 DNA: TGTGCCAGCAGTTATCTAGCGGGAGGCCCAGATACGCAGTATTTT
CDR3 protein: CASSYLAGGPDTQYF

D gene: TRBD2
J gene: TRBJ2-7
clone size: few
V gene: TRBV7-8
CDR3 DNA: TGTGCCAGCAGGTTAACCGGGACTAGCGTTTCCTACGAGCAGTACTTC
CDR3 protein: CASRLTGTSVSYEQYF

D gene: TRBD1
J gene: TRBJ2-7
clone size: many
V gene: TRBV28
CDR3 DNA: TGTGCCAGCAGTAGGACAGGGGGCCTCTCCTACGAGCAGTACTTC
CDR3 protein: CASSRTGGLSYEQYF

D gene: NA
J gene: TRBJ2-5
clone size: few
V gene: TRBV5-4
CDR3 DNA: TGTGCCAGCAGCCCACCTGTCGGAGACCAAGAGACCCAGTACTTC
CDR3 protein: CASSPPVGDQETQYF

D gene: NA
J gene: TRBJ2-7
clone size: NA
V gene: TRBV5-1
CDR3 DNA: TGCGCCAGCAGCTTGGACACCGGCTACGAGCAGTACTTC
CDR3 protein: CASSLDTGYEQYF

D gene: TRBD2
J gene: TRBJ2-7
clone size: NA
V gene: TRBV28
CDR3 DNA: TGTGCCAGCAGTTTACAGGGGACTAGCGGCGAGCAGTACTTC
CDR3 protein: CASSLQGTSGEQYF

D gene: TRBD1
J gene: TRBJ2-5
clone size: few
V gene: TRBV5-1
CDR3 DNA: TGCGCCAGCAGCTTCTATGGACAGGGGGATCGGGAGACCCAGTACTTC
CDR3 protein: CASSFYGQGDRETQYF

D gene: NA
J gene: TRBJ2-2
clone size: few
V gene: TRBV28
CDR3 DNA: TGTGCCAGCACAGATACCGGGGAGCTGTTTTTT
CDR3 protein: CASTDTGELFF

D gene: NA
J gene: TRBJ2-5
clone size: many
V gene: TRBV2
CDR3 DNA: TGTGCCAGCATGGTACAGCAAAAAGAGACCCAGTACTTC
CDR3 protein: CASMVQQKETQYF

D gene: NA
J gene: TRBJ1-6
clone size: NA
V gene: TRBV28
CDR3 DNA: TGTGCCAGCAACGGGGGGTTTGGAAATTCACCCCTCCACTTT
CDR3 protein: CASNGGFGNSPLHF

D gene: NA
J gene: TRBJ2-2
clone size: few
V gene: TRBV6-1
CDR3 DNA: TGTGCCAGCACCTCAACCCTGATCGGGGAGCTGTTTTTT
CDR3 protein: CASTSTLIGELFF

D gene: NA
J gene: TRBJ2-3
clone size: many
V gene: TRBV27
CDR3 DNA: TGTGCCAGCAGTTTATGGGGAGCCACAGATACGCAGTATTTT
CDR3 protein: CASSLWGATDTQYF

D gene: NA
J gene: TRBJ1-2
clone size: few
V gene: TRBV28
CDR3 DNA: TGTGCCAGCAGTGTCCCGACGAGTGGCTATGGCTACACCTTC
CDR3 protein: CASSVPTSGYGYTF

D gene: TRBD2
J gene: TRBJ2-5
clone size: many
V gene: TRBV30
CDR3 DNA: TGTGCCTGGACGAGTGGGACTACCACGGAGGAGACCCAGTACTTC
CDR3 protein: CAWTSGTTTEETQYF

D gene: NA
J gene: TRBJ2-1
clone size: NA
V gene: TRBV20-1
CDR3 DNA: TGCAGTGCTAGAGGGGGTGCAGGGTGGTTCTTC
CDR3 protein: CSARGGAGWFF

D gene: NA
J gene: TRBJ2-5
clone size: many
V gene: TRBV28
CDR3 DNA: TGTGCCAGCAGGCCCGGATTGGCGAGGGAAGAGACCCAGTACTTC
CDR3 protein: CASRPGLAREETQYF

D gene: NA
J gene: TRBJ1-1
clone size: NA
V gene: TRBV30
CDR3 DNA: TGTGCCTGGAATTCGCCCGGACGGGGAGCCACTGAAGCTTTCTTT
CDR3 protein: CAWNSPGRGATEAFF

D gene: NA
J gene: TRBJ2-2
clone size: NA
V gene: TRBV7-3
CDR3 DNA: TGTGCCAGCAGCTCCCCAACAGGGACCGGGGAGCTGTTTTTT
CDR3 protein: CASSSPTGTGELFF

D gene: NA
J gene: TRBJ1-2
clone size: many
V gene: TRBV28
CDR3 DNA: TGTGCCAGCAGTTTCAGGGGCCAATACTATGGCTACACCTTC
CDR3 protein: CASSFRGQYYGYTF

D gene: TRBD2
J gene: TRBJ2-1
clone size: NA
V gene: TRBV27
CDR3 DNA: TGTGCCAGCAGTCTCGAAGCGGGAAATTACAATGAGCAGTTCTTC
CDR3 protein: CASSLEAGNYNEQFF

D gene: NA
J gene: TRBJ2-2
clone size: many
V gene: TRBV7-9
CDR3 DNA: TGTGCCAGCAGCTTAATCTTAACCGGGGAGCTGTTTTTT
CDR3 protein: CASSLILTGELFF

D gene: NA
J gene: TRBJ1-1
clone size: many
V gene: TRBV20-1
CDR3 DNA: TGCAGTGCTCCAGGACAGTCCGCGACTGAAGCTTTCTTT
CDR3 protein: CSAPGQSATEAFF

D gene: NA
J gene: TRBJ2-1
clone size: NA
V gene: TRBV7-2
CDR3 DNA: TGTGCCAGCAGCATAGGGACGGGGTCCTACAATGAGCAGTTCTTC
CDR3 protein: CASSIGTGSYNEQFF

D gene: TRBD1
J gene: TRBJ2-6
clone size: many
V gene: TRBV2
CDR3 DNA: TGTGCCAGCAGAGTGGGACAGTTTTCCTCTGGGGCCAACGTCCTGACTTTC
CDR3 protein: CASRVGQFSSGANVLTF

D gene: TRBD2
J gene: TRBJ2-5
clone size: many
V gene: TRBV7-2
CDR3 DNA: TGTGCCAGCAGCCGCAGCGGGAGGCAAGAGACCCAGTACTTC
CDR3 protein: CASSRSGRQETQYF

D gene: NA
J gene: TRBJ2-2
clone size: NA
V gene: TRBV6-2/TRBV6-3
CDR3 DNA: TGTGCCAGCTCTGCGGCAGCAAACGCGAACACCGGGGAGCTGTTTTTT
CDR3 protein: CASSAAANANTGELFF

D gene: TRBD1
J gene: TRBJ1-4
clone size: many
V gene: TRBV6-1
CDR3 DNA: TGTGCCAGCAGTGATCGGGGACAGGGACCGTTAGGTTTGTTTTTT
CDR3 protein: CASSDRGQGPLGLFF

D gene: NA
J gene: TRBJ2-2
clone size: NA
V gene: TRBV19
CDR3 DNA: TGTGCCAGTACCCGGGACTCCCGTTCGGGCGGGGAGCTGTTTTTT
CDR3 protein: CASTRDSRSGGELFF

D gene: TRBD2
J gene: TRBJ2-7
clone size: NA
V gene: TRBV5-1
CDR3 DNA: TGCGCCAGTAAACAACTAGCGGGAGCCTACGAGCAGTACTTC
CDR3 protein: CASKQLAGAYEQYF

D gene: TRBD1
J gene: TRBJ1-1
clone size: many
V gene: TRBV28
CDR3 DNA: TGTGCCAGCAGTTTAAGTGCAGGGGGAGAATATGAAGCTTTCTTT
CDR3 protein: CASSLSAGGEYEAFF

D gene: TRBD1
J gene: TRBJ2-4
clone size: many
V gene: TRBV27
CDR3 DNA: TGTGCCAGCAGTGGCACCGGGACAGGGTTCCCAGACTTAGCCAAAAACATTCAGTACTTC
CDR3 protein: CASSGTGTGFPDLAKNIQYF

D gene: TRBD2
J gene: TRBJ2-2
clone size: NA
V gene: TRBV28
CDR3 DNA: TGTGCCAGCGGGGTGCTGGCGGGAGGGGACGGGGAGCTGTTTTTT
CDR3 protein: CASGVLAGGDGELFF

D gene: NA
J gene: TRBJ1-1
clone size: NA
V gene: TRBV29-1
CDR3 DNA: TGCAGCGTTGAAGGTTTGACTGAAGCTTTCTTT
CDR3 protein: CSVEGLTEAFF